Each of the 18 T cell receptor beta chains below was sequenced from the same sample in a study of T-cell memory formation after mild COVID-19. TCRdb fed the 5' RACE reads into MiXCR, producing one record per CDR3 protein. The sample records 50,000 or so distinct CDR3 sequences, around 9.7% being singletons. Specimen: PBMCs or a T cell subset sorted from them (not recorded which). The source is an adult woman who had mild COVID-19 (a few samples of this study predate the infection). Cell type and time point are not known.

This sequence joins TRBV6-2 or TRBV6-3 and TRBJ2-2; no firm D call. Trimming cost V 2 bases and J 5 bases, with 12 bases left between them. Germline CDR1 is MNHEY and CDR2 is SVGEGT. CDR3 size: 15 residues. CDR3 bases: TGTGCCAGCAGTTACCCCTACTTACCAACCGGGGAGCTGTTTTTT. Protein product: CASSYPYLPTGELFF.

This sequence joins TRBV5-5 and TRBJ2-2; 7 nucleotides agree with TRBD1. V shed 3 bases and J 9 bases; nucleotides not matched to a gene: 5. Germline values: CDR1 SGHKS, CDR2 YYEKEE (reference sequence). This CDR3 comprises 13 residues. CDR3 coding DNA: TGTGCCAGCAGCTACGACAGGGCCCGGGAGCTGTTTTTT. Translation: CASSYDRARELFF.

At least ten counts were recorded for this clonotype. The CDR3 sequence: CSALAGGPDTQYF. CDR3 coding DNA: TGCAGTGCTCTAGCGGGGGGGCCAGATACGCAGTATTTT. This chain links TRBV20-1 with TRBJ2-3; 12 bases align to TRBD2. Trimming removed 5 bases from V and 4 bases from J; junction bases left unmatched: 1. CDR3 size: 13 residues. Looked up from germline, CDR1 is DFQATT and CDR2 is SNEGSKA (reference sequence).

This clonotype was observed at least ten times. This chain links TRBV24-1 with TRBJ2-7, with TRBD1 matching over 8 bases. V dropped 1 base and J dropped 3; count of bases not matched to a gene: 7. The CDR3 covers 16 residues. Germline V gene data show CDR1 as KGHDR and CDR2 as SFDVKD. Written as DNA, the CDR3 is TGTGCCACCAGTGATTTTGGAAGGACAGGGTTCTACGAGCAGTACTTC. Its translation is CATSDFGRTGFYEQYF.

This clonotype was observed a handful of times. The rearrangement joins TRBV12-3 or TRBV12-4 to TRBJ1-5; 8 nucleotides agree with TRBD1. V shed 5 bases, J shed 2 bases, and the junction held 2 bases outside the gene matches. There are 14 residues in the CDR3. The CDR3 here is CASSQGAGNQPQHF. DNA of the CDR3: TGTGCCAGCAGTCAGGGGGCCGGCAATCAGCCCCAGCATTTT.

This sequence joins TRBV12-3 or TRBV12-4 and TRBJ2-7, with D unclear. The CDR3 is 13 amino acids. Trimming removed 4 bases from V and 7 bases from J, with 14 bases in between. CDR3 sequence: CASSSPGDEEQYF. DNA of the CDR3: TGTGCCAGCAGTTCGCCAGGCGACGAGGAGCAGTACTTC.

In its sample, this clonotype was seen many times. This sequence joins TRBV7-3 and TRBJ2-3, with 8 positions matching TRBD2. The V segment lost 5 bases and the J segment 1 base; nucleotides outside the gene matches: 8. CDR1 is SGHTA and CDR2 is FQGTGA in the germline V gene. The CDR3 extends over 16 amino acids. The DNA for the CDR3 is TGTGCCAGCAGCAAAAGATCTAGCGGGCGCACAGATACGCAGTATTTT. Amino acid sequence: CASSKRSSGRTDTQYF.

This clonotype occurred many times. V and J are TRBV20-1 and TRBJ2-3; 9 bases agree with TRBD2. Germline CDR1 and CDR2: DFQATT and SNEGSKA (reference sequence). The ends lost 0 bases at V and 4 bases at J; junction bases unmatched: 11. The CDR3 contains 17 residues. Here the CDR3 reads CSARDPDSGRMSDTQYF. The CDR3 coding sequence is TGCAGTGCTAGAGATCCGGACAGCGGGAGGATGTCAGATACGCAGTATTTT.

The CDR3 nucleotides read TGTGCCACCAGTGGACGGGACAGTGGGCCCCGGGAGACCCAGTACTTC. Translated: CATSGRDSGPRETQYF. The chain couples TRBV24-1 to TRBJ2-5; 7 nucleotides match TRBD1. CDR3 length equals 16 residues. J lost 5 bases, V lost 5 bases, and 13 bases had no gene match. Per germline, CDR1 KGHDR and CDR2 SFDVKD.

This clonotype was seen many times. The genes are TRBV11-2 and TRBJ2-7; possibly TRBD2 for D (5 bases). This CDR3 has 13 amino acids. CDR1 and CDR2 from the germline V gene are SGHAT and FQNNGV. The V end lost 5 bases, the J end lost 3 bases, and 11 bases lay between the germline ends. CDR3 sequence (DNA): TGTGCCAGCAGCCCCCCCGCGGGCTACGAGCAGTACTTC. It translates to CASSPPAGYEQYF.

There are many counts of this clonotype. The gene calls are TRBV24-1 and TRBJ2-7, with TRBD1 matching 9 bases. The germline CDR1 and CDR2 sequences are KGHDR and SFDVKD. CDR3 length: 16 amino acids. Trimming removed 4 bases from V and 2 bases from J; junction bases left unmatched: 8. DNA for the CDR3: TGTGCCACCAGTGACCCGGGACAGGGAAGACCCTACGAGCAGTACTTC. Its translation is CATSDPGQGRPYEQYF.

This clonotype showed up many times. The V call is TRBV12-3 or TRBV12-4, the J call TRBJ1-5; D is undetermined. This CDR3 has 15 residues. Trimming removed 3 bases at V and 5 bases at J, with 14 bases between. CDR3 DNA sequence: TGTGCCAGCAGTTTTAGGGCACAATACGATCAGCCCCAGCATTTT. Amino acids: CASSFRAQYDQPQHF.

This clonotype was observed many times. The chain has TRBV6-4 and TRBJ2-1, with TRBD1 matching 9 bases. J gave up 9 bases and V 6 bases, and 9 bases lay outside the gene matches. Germline V gene data show CDR1 as MRHNA and CDR2 as SNTAGT. The CDR3 contains 14 residues. CDR3 DNA sequence: TGTGCCAGCAGCGAACAGGGGGCACAGGGTGAGCAGTTCTTC. It specifies CASSEQGAQGEQFF.

This clonotype was counted only a few times. The V gene is TRBV18, the J gene TRBJ1-5; 10 nucleotides match TRBD1. The CDR3 runs 17 residues. In germline, CDR1 is KGHSH, CDR2 LQKENI. The V gene end was trimmed by 5 bases and the J gene end by 0 bases; junction bases not matched to a gene: 7. For the CDR3, the DNA is TGTGCCAGCTCAACAGGCCGGGACAGGGGTAGCAATCAGCCCCAGCATTTT. This codes for CASSTGRDRGSNQPQHF.

This chain links TRBV7-2 with TRBJ2-7, with D perhaps given as TRBD1 or TRBD2 (6 bases each). Germline-derived CDR1 and CDR2 are SGHTA and FQGNSA. Deletions cut 5 bases from V and 7 bases from J, with 12 bases between. CDR3 length: 12 amino acids. The CDR3 loop reads CASSRERGEQYF. The CDR3 DNA follows: TGTGCCAGCAGCCGGGAGAGGGGGGAGCAGTACTTC.

The sample holds many counts of this clonotype. CDR3 residues: CASSGRIGGYTF. CDR3 nucleotides: TGTGCCAGCAGCGGGAGGATCGGAGGCTACACCTTC. This chain links TRBV7-8 with TRBJ1-2; D is undetermined. The germline V gene has CDR1 SGHVS and CDR2 FQNEAQ. Trimming stripped 5 bases from V and 8 bases from J, with 12 bases between. CDR3 length: 12 residues.

This clonotype was seen at least ten times. The chain recombines TRBV7-3 with TRBJ2-1; 7 bases are a match to TRBD2. V shed 5 bases and J 8 bases; nucleotides not matched to a gene: 18. This CDR3 has 17 amino acids. From germline, CDR1 is SGHTA and CDR2 FQGTGA. CDR3 DNA: TGTGCCAGCAGCCGTCGTGGGGGGGACTCCAGATGGGATGAGCAGTTCTTC. This gives the protein CASSRRGGDSRWDEQFF.

This clonotype was seen only a few times. The V gene is TRBV20-1, the J gene TRBJ2-7, with a possible D match to TRBD2 (6 bases). Germline V gene sequence: CDR1 DFQATT, CDR2 SNEGSKA (reference sequence). This CDR3 region has 13 residues. Trimming took 2 bases from V and 2 from J, leaving 10 bases between them. CDR3 sequence: CSARYGTAYEQYF. In nucleotides, the CDR3 is TGCAGTGCTAGATACGGGACTGCCTACGAGCAGTACTTC.